Following are 24 T cell receptor beta chains from one sample sequenced in a study of OX40 agonist ivuxolimab in advanced cancers. Some clones are missing from TCRdb's copy, which holds only in-frame ones; the method was immunoSEQ multiplex PCR. The repertoire holds roughly 60,000 clones, roughly 81% seen once, with 2.5% to 3.5% in the top ten. Here the sequenced sample was CD4+ or CD8+ T cells sorted from blood, taken in a trial of the OX40 agonist ivuxolimab. All receptors derive from an adult with an advanced solid tumor such as melanoma, head and neck, liver or kidney cancer.

CDR3 in amino acids: CASSPAGTSGNNEQFF. The CDR3 coding sequence is TGTGCCAGCAGCCCAGCCGGGACTAGCGGGAACAATGAGCAGTTCTTC. The J gene is TRBJ2-1, the V gene TRBV9; 13 bases fit TRBD2. CDR1 is SGDLS and CDR2 is YYNGEE in the germline V gene. The CDR3 covers 16 residues. The J segment lost 5 bases and the V segment lost 4 bases, leaving 6 bases of the junction unmatched.

CDR3: CASSWRQGEPQHF. DNA of the CDR3: TGTGCCAGCAGCTGGAGGCAGGGAGAGCCCCAGCATTTT. V and J are TRBV7-9 and TRBJ1-5; the D gene is possibly TRBD1 (5 bases). The CDR3 length is 13 residues. Trimming stripped 4 bases from V and 8 bases from J, with 12 bases between. From germline, CDR1 is SEHNR and CDR2 FQNEAQ (reference sequence).

The J gene is TRBJ2-5, the V gene TRBV19, with 7 bases fitting TRBD1. The last part of the DNA fits TRBJ2-7 better; the J call may be wrong. The CDR3 totals 13 residues. The germline V gene encodes CDR1 LNHDA and CDR2 SQIVND (reference sequence). Here the CDR3 reads CASSSTGNYEQYF. The CDR3 bases are TGTGCCAGTAGTTCGACAGGGAACTACGAGCAGTACTTC.

This clone was seen a single time. The CDR3 spells CASNRQGFDYGYTF. The CDR3, as DNA: TGTGCCAGCAATCGACAGGGGTTCGACTATGGCTACACCTTC. J is TRBJ1-2 and V is TRBV2, with TRBD1 identical over 8 bases. The germline V gene has CDR1 SNHLY and CDR2 FYNNEI. The trim removed 7 bases at V and 3 bases at J, leaving 7 bases unmatched. CDR3 length: 14 amino acids. The whole variable domain, remainder taken from reference TRBV2 and TRBJ1-2, is EPEVTQTPSHQVTQMGQEVILRCVPISNHLYFYWYRQILGQKVEFLVSFYNNEISEKSEIFDDQFSVERPDGSNFTLKIRSTKLEDSAMYFCASNRQGFDYGYTFGSGTRLTVV.

The V and J genes are TRBV11-2 and TRBJ2-5; weak D call: TRBD2 (7 bases). The assigned J gene may be wrong: the sequence end matches TRBJ2-7 better. This CDR3 is built from 15 residues. CDR1 SGHAT and CDR2 FQNNGV come from the germline V gene. The CDR3, as DNA: TGTGCCAGCAGCTTAGTCCAGGGGAGGGTCTACGAGCAGTACTTC. Its protein product is CASSLVQGRVYEQYF.

The chain employs TRBV6-6 and TRBJ2-7; 7 nucleotides match TRBD1. CDR1 is MNHNY and CDR2 is SVGAGI in the germline V gene (reference sequence). With V trimmed by 7 bases and J by 0 bases, 6 bases remained unmatched. CDR3 length equals 14 residues. The CDR3 here is CASNDRAVSYEQYF. The DNA of the CDR3 is TGTGCCAGCAACGACAGGGCAGTCTCCTACGAGCAGTACTTC.

This clone was counted only a few times. The chain joins TRBV11-2 to TRBJ2-5, with 10 bases fitting TRBD2. After removal of 7 bases from V and 3 bases from J, the junction contained 11 bases not matched to a gene. There are 16 residues in the CDR3. In germline, CDR1 is SGHAT, CDR2 FQNNGV. CDR3 protein: CASNPGPLAGKETQYF. CDR3 sequence (DNA): TGTGCCAGCAACCCGGGCCCACTAGCGGGAAAAGAGACCCAGTACTTC.

The sample holds one count of this clone. The chain couples TRBV15 to TRBJ2-1, with TRBD1 as a possible D gene (5 bases). The germline CDR1 and CDR2 sequences are LNHNV and YYDKDF (reference sequence). The CDR3 is 19 amino acids. V was cut by 1 base and J by 0 bases, with 19 bases left in between. CDR3 amino acids: CATSRVAGKSSGSYNEQFF. CDR3 nucleotides: TGTGCCACCAGCAGAGTTGCAGGGAAATCTTCGGGCTCCTACAATGAGCAGTTCTTC.

The DNA of the CDR3 is TGCAGCGTCGTAAGACAGGGGGCGTCCAAAAACATTCAGTACTTC. Protein product: CSVVRQGASKNIQYF. V and J are TRBV29-1 and TRBJ2-4, with 10 bases identical to TRBD1. V lost 6 bases to trimming and J lost 2 bases; unmatched junction nucleotides: 7. The CDR3 contains 15 residues. From germline, CDR1 is SQVTM and CDR2 ANQGSEA.

V usage is TRBV4-2 and J usage is TRBJ1-1, with a tentative D call TRBD1 (6 bases). The V end lost 6 bases, the J end lost 4 bases, and 24 bases lay between the germline ends. Germline lookup yields CDR1 LGHNA and CDR2 YNFKEQ. This CDR3 has 17 amino acids. CDR3 coding DNA: TGTGCCAGCAGTTCCCACGCTAGGAGCAGGGGTGGCACTGAAGCTTTCTTT. Its protein is CASSSHARSRGGTEAFF.

The chain uses TRBV5-6 and TRBJ2-5, with D perhaps TRBD1 (6 bases). Germline values: CDR1 SGHDT, CDR2 YYEEEE. This CDR3 has 15 residues. Trimming removed 4 bases from V and 0 bases from J, with 13 bases in between. This CDR3 is CASSHRQANQETQYF. CDR3 nucleotides: TGTGCCAGCAGCCATAGACAGGCTAACCAAGAGACCCAGTACTTC.

The J gene is TRBJ2-1, the V gene TRBV19; 14 positions agree with TRBD2. This CDR3 has 17 amino acids. Germline loops: CDR1 LNHDA, CDR2 SQIVND (reference sequence). The junction had 7 bases not matched to a gene; V was cut back by 6 bases and J by 3 bases. CDR3: CASRETSGRGHYNEQFF. As DNA, the CDR3 is TGTGCCAGTAGAGAGACTAGCGGGAGGGGTCACTACAATGAGCAGTTCTTC.

The chain recombines TRBV11-2 with TRBJ2-1, with D possibly matching TRBD2 (6 bases). The CDR3 extends over 12 amino acids. V was pared by 5 bases and J by 10 bases, with 12 bases between. Germline loops: CDR1 SGHAT, CDR2 FQNNGV. The CDR3 nucleotides are TGTGCCAGCAGCGTCGGGAGTGGCGAGCAGTTCTTC. Translating it yields CASSVGSGEQFF. Looking up the rest from reference TRBV11-2 and TRBJ2-1 gives the full variable domain: EAGVAQSPRYKIIEKRQSVAFWCNPISGHATLYWYQQILGQGPKLLIQFQNNGVVDDSQLPKDRFSAERLKGVDSTLKIQPAKLEDSAVYLCASSVGSGEQFFGPGTRLTVL.

This clone was recorded once. The chain carries TRBV18 and TRBJ2-1; D is possibly TRBD2 (5 bases). V was clipped by 1 base and J by 3 bases, with 10 bases between them. The CDR3 has 15 residues. Germline V gene lookup returns CDR1 KGHSH and CDR2 LQKENI. The CDR3 DNA reads as TGTGCCAGCTCACCACGAGGAGGAATCTACAATGAGCAGTTCTTC. It encodes CASSPRGGIYNEQFF.

This clone has more than one count but fewer than ten. The chain combines TRBV2 with TRBJ1-6; maybe TRBD1 (5 bases). Deletions cut 7 bases from V and 8 bases from J, with 18 bases between. Germline V lookup: CDR1 SNHLY, CDR2 FYNNEI. This CDR3 contains 15 residues. The CDR3 DNA reads as TGTGCCAGCACCCGGGGAGGGGCCGGGGATTCACCCCTCCACTTT. Translation: CASTRGGAGDSPLHF.

The chain couples TRBV9 to TRBJ1-1, with D possibly matching TRBD1 (6 bases). Between the trimmed V and J ends, which lost 2 bases and 3 bases, there was a span of 14 bases. Germline CDR1 is SGDLS and CDR2 is YYNGEE. The CDR3 is 15 residues long. CDR3: CASSVTGRWDTEAFF. The CDR3 bases are TGTGCCAGCAGCGTCACAGGGCGATGGGACACTGAAGCTTTCTTT.

This chain's CDR3 is CTSSPYKAGATNEQFF. CDR3 bases: TGCACCAGCAGCCCCTATAAAGCGGGAGCGACAAATGAGCAGTTCTTC. This sequence joins TRBV1 and TRBJ2-1; whether TRBD2, the table's D call, matches the DNA was not checked. TRBV1 is an annotated pseudogene. This CDR3 spans 16 amino acids.

This chain joins TRBV19 and TRBJ1-2; TRBD1 matches 7 bases. V shed 10 bases, J shed 3 bases, and the junction held 8 bases outside the gene matches. The CDR3 runs to 13 residues. Germline assignment: CDR1 LNHDA and CDR2 SQIVND (reference sequence). CDR3 in amino acids: CATGRQGHYGYTF. In nucleotides, the CDR3 is TGTGCCACCGGAAGACAGGGACACTATGGCTACACCTTC.

This chain uses TRBV7-3 with TRBJ1-2; D is ambiguous. This CDR3 spans 15 amino acids. Germline CDR1 is SGHTA and CDR2 is FQGTGA. Trimming shortened V by 5 bases and J by 4 bases, and 17 bases separated the two germline ends. The CDR3, as DNA: TGTGCCAGCAGCCCCTCCCCCTCGGAGGTCTATGGCTACACCTTC. Translation: CASSPSPSEVYGYTF.

The chain employs TRBV7-8 and TRBJ2-1, with TRBD2 as a possible D gene (6 bases). The CDR3 spans 15 residues. Trimming left V 3 bases short and J 6 bases short, with 15 bases between. Germline V CDR1 and CDR2: SGHVS, FQNEAQ. The CDR3 sequence: CASSFDGRSINEQFF. CDR3 in DNA: TGTGCCAGCAGCTTCGACGGGAGATCTATCAATGAGCAGTTCTTC.

The chain couples TRBV21-1 to TRBJ1-2. TRBV21-1 is a pseudogene segment. The CDR3 is made up of 16 amino acids. The CDR3 DNA sequence: TGTGCCAGCAGCAATCGATGGCGACCAACCAACTATGGCTACACCTTC. Protein product: CASSNRWRPTNYGYTF.

Remarks on this clone: The same CDR3 is also encoded by other DNA sequences in this sample. This chain links TRBV7-3 with TRBJ2-2, with 10 bases matching TRBD1. Germline CDR1 and CDR2: SGHTA and FQGTGA. Germline trimming cut 1 base from V and 5 bases from J; bases unmatched to any gene: 1. This CDR3 has 15 residues. In DNA, the CDR3 is TGTGCCAGCAGCTTAAGGGACAGGGGAACCGGGGAGCTGTTTTTT. It encodes CASSLRDRGTGELFF.

The chain recombines TRBV29-1 with TRBJ1-1; D gene ambiguous. Per germline, CDR1 SQVTM and CDR2 ANQGSEA. The CDR3 runs to 12 residues. The V gene lost 6 bases and the J gene lost 4 bases, with 12 bases spanning the gap. CDR3 nucleotide sequence: TGCAGCGTCTCGGAATTGGGCACTGAAGCTTTCTTT. Its translation: CSVSELGTEAFF.

This chain connects TRBV28 to TRBJ2-2; no clear D. The ends were cut back, 10 bases at V and 1 base at J, with 10 bases in the middle. Germline V gene lookup returns CDR1 MDHEN and CDR2 SYDVKM. The CDR3 sequence is 13 residues long. The CDR3 bases are TGTGCCATCCGACCCGTGAACACCGGGGAGCTGTTTTTT. Its translation is CAIRPVNTGELFF. Full variable domain (remainder filled in from reference TRBV28 and TRBJ2-2): DVKVTQSSRYLVKRTGEKVFLECVQDMDHENMFWYRQDPGLGLRLIYFSYDVKMKEKGDIPEGYSVSREKKERFSLILESASTNQTSMYLCAIRPVNTGELFFGEGSRLTVL.